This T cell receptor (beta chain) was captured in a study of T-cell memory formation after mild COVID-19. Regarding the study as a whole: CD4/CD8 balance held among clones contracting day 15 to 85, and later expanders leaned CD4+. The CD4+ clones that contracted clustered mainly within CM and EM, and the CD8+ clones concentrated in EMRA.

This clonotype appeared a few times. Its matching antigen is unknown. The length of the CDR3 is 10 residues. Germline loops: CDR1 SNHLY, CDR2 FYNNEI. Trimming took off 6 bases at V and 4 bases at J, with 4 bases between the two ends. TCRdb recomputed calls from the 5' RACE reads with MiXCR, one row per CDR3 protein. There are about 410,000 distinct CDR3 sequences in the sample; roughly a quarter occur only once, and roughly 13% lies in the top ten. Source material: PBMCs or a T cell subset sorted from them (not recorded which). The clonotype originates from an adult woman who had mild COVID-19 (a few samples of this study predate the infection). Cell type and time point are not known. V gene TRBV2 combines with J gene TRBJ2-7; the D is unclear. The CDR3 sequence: CASRLYEQYF. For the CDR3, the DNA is TGTGCCAGCAGGCTTTACGAGCAGTACTTC.